These 10 T cell receptor beta chains were all obtained from the same sample, sequenced in a study of T cell repertoires in cytomegalovirus infection. TCRdb reprocessed the reads with MiXCR, giving one entry per CDR3 protein. The sample has about 920,000 distinct CDR3 sequences, approximately 31% seen once; the top ten hold 13%. These TCRs' antigens remain unknown. The source was cultured CD8+ T cells from PBMCs, collected from culture after CMV antigen stimulation. These receptors were obtained from a human donor in good health (CMV status not recorded). Some clones in this sample may be carry-over from other donors' samples.

This sequence joins TRBV7-9 and TRBJ2-1, with 8 bases aligning to TRBD2. The CDR3 totals 17 residues. Trimming removed 7 bases from V and 0 bases from J; junction bases left unmatched: 11. The germline V gene encodes CDR1 SEHNR and CDR2 FQNEAQ (reference sequence). The DNA for the CDR3 is TGTGCCAGCACCACCCCGGGGGGGACGAGCTCCTACAATGAGCAGTTCTTC. Amino acids: CASTTPGGTSSYNEQFF. Looking up the rest from reference TRBV7-9 and TRBJ2-1 gives the full variable domain: DTGVSQNPRHKITKRGQNVTFRCDPISEHNRLYWYRQTLGQGPEFLTYFQNEAQLEKSRLLSDRFSAERPKGSFSTLEIQRTEQGDSAMYLCASTTPGGTSSYNEQFFGPGTRLTVL.

This chain uses TRBV12-5 with TRBJ1-5; D unresolved. The ends were cut back, 2 bases at V and 4 bases at J, with 6 bases in the middle. From germline, CDR1 is LGHNT and CDR2 FRNRAP. The CDR3 covers 13 residues. The CDR3 region has the DNA TGTGCTAGTGGTTTGCCAGGTAATCAGCCCCAGCATTTT. It specifies CASGLPGNQPQHF.

This clonotype was detected ten times or more. CDR3 sequence reads: CASSSRGAGEDQETQYF. In DNA form, the CDR3 reads TGTGCCAGCAGCTCCCGAGGAGCGGGGGAGGACCAAGAGACCCAGTACTTC. This sequence joins TRBV7-2 and TRBJ2-5; TRBD2 agrees at 8 bases. The germline V gene encodes CDR1 SGHTA and CDR2 FQGNSA. The CDR3 has 17 residues. The trim removed 4 bases at V and 0 bases at J, leaving 10 bases unmatched.

The chain employs TRBV7-3 and TRBJ1-6, with a weak D call TRBD1 (6 bases). Germline V gene lookup returns CDR1 SGHTA and CDR2 FQGTGA. Trimming pared 1 base from V and 2 bases from J, leaving 12 bases between. The CDR3 spans 17 residues. The CDR3 sequence is CASSLIGGDPYNSPLHF. The CDR3 coding sequence is TGTGCCAGCAGCTTAATTGGGGGCGACCCCTATAATTCACCCCTCCACTTT.

This clonotype was seen only a few times. The chain recombines TRBV27 with TRBJ2-3, with D possibly TRBD2 on 7 matching bases. The CDR3 consists of 13 residues. Germline V gene sequence: CDR1 MNHEY, CDR2 SMNVEV (reference sequence). V was clipped by 8 bases and J by 4 bases, with 13 bases between them. The DNA of the CDR3 is TGTGCCAGCGGCCCGGGGGGCCCAGATACGCAGTATTTT. Translated: CASGPGGPDTQYF.

The chain is built from TRBV14 and TRBJ2-1; 8 nucleotides line up with TRBD2. V lost 1 base to trimming and J lost 5 bases; unmatched junction nucleotides: 4. The germline gives CDR1 SGHDN, CDR2 FVKESK. This CDR3 has 15 residues. For the CDR3, the DNA is TGTGCCAGCAGCCAAGCAGAGCGGGGGAACAATGAGCAGTTCTTC. Protein: CASSQAERGNNEQFF.

This clonotype was counted a few times. The CDR3 here is CASSEFGAETVSGNTIYF. Here the CDR3 DNA reads TGTGCCAGCAGTGAATTTGGGGCAGAGACTGTCTCTGGAAACACCATATATTTT. This chain uses TRBV2 with TRBJ1-3, with D possibly being TRBD1 (5 bases). The CDR3 totals 18 residues. The V end lost 2 bases, the J end lost 0 bases, and 17 bases lay between the germline ends. Germline lookup yields CDR1 SNHLY and CDR2 FYNNEI.

In its sample, this clonotype was seen a few times. The chain's CDR3 is CASSLRTSRYNEQFF. Written as DNA, the CDR3 is TGTGCCAGCAGTTTAAGGACTAGTCGATACAATGAGCAGTTCTTC. This chain joins TRBV12-3 or TRBV12-4 and TRBJ2-1, with 7 bases matching TRBD2. There are 15 residues in the CDR3. V was clipped by 2 bases and J by 4 bases; unmatched bases: 5.

This chain connects TRBV7-2 to TRBJ1-6; D possibly corresponds to TRBD1 (6 bases). Germline loops: CDR1 SGHTA, CDR2 FQGNSA. The germline V and J ends were trimmed by 7 bases and 9 bases, with 19 bases remaining between them. This CDR3 has 15 residues. In DNA form, the CDR3 reads TGTGCCAGCACCCACCTTGTGGGGGCGGGTTCACCCCTCCACTTT. Encoded protein: CASTHLVGAGSPLHF.

CDR3 amino acids: CASSFETGGNNEQFF. The DNA of the CDR3 is TGCGCCAGCAGCTTCGAGACAGGAGGTAATAATGAGCAGTTCTTC. The chain links TRBV5-1 to TRBJ2-1; TRBD1 might be the D (6 bases). Trimming removed 2 bases at V and 7 bases at J, with 16 bases between. The germline V gene has CDR1 SGHRS and CDR2 YFSETQ. The CDR3 totals 15 residues. Supplemented by reference TRBV5-1 and TRBJ2-1, the full variable domain reads KAGVTQTPRYLIKTRGQQVTLSCSPISGHRSVSWYQQTPGQGLQFLFEYFSETQRNKGNFPGRFSGRQFSNSRSEMNVSTLELGDSALYLCASSFETGGNNEQFFGPGTRLTVL.